These 20 T cell receptor beta chains were sequenced from one sample in a study of Ad26.COV2.S vaccination and SARS-CoV-2 variants. Treatment denoted: roughly 18 received Ad26.COV2.S at low or high dose, single or two shots; roughly five received placebo; per-sample allocation not given. Repertoires come from day 63 after the first vaccine or placebo injection. The data were produced by immunoSEQ multiplex PCR, yet TCRdb's version contains in-frame clones alone and is incomplete. Among some 340,000 clones listed, more than 70% were seen once. The sample consisted of peripheral blood, taken in a trial of Ad26.COV2.S vaccine versus placebo. The source is a person between 18 and 65 years old who received the Ad26.COV2.S COVID-19 vaccine or a placebo.

The rearrangement links TRBV30 to TRBJ2-5, with a tentative D call TRBD2 (7 bases). Trimming pared 0 bases from V and 5 bases from J, leaving 13 bases between. This CDR3 contains 14 residues. From germline, CDR1 is GTSNPN and CDR2 SVGIG (reference sequence). CDR3 in DNA: TGTGCCTGGAGTGTACCGGGGGGCCTTGAGACCCAGTACTTC. This sequence encodes CAWSVPGGLETQYF.

V and J are TRBV18 and TRBJ1-2; a weak D match, TRBD1 (6 bases). The CDR3 runs to 15 residues. Germline V gives CDR1 KGHSH, CDR2 LQKENI. The V end was cut by 3 bases, the J end by 4 bases, with 15 bases between. CDR3: CASSPETPGAYGYTF. The CDR3 nucleotides read TGTGCCAGCTCACCCGAGACTCCAGGGGCCTATGGCTACACCTTC.

The V and J genes are TRBV6-2 or TRBV6-3 and TRBJ1-4; D might be TRBD1 (5 bases). The CDR3 extends over 16 amino acids. Germline lookup yields CDR1 MNHEY and CDR2 SVGEGT. Trimming stripped 2 bases from V and 0 bases from J, with 10 bases between. In DNA, the CDR3 is TGTGCCAGCAGTTACGGCAGGACAACAACTAATGAAAAACTGTTTTTT. Translated: CASSYGRTTTNEKLFF.

The chain combines TRBV5-4 with TRBJ1-1; no clear D gene. V was clipped by 0 bases and J by 6 bases, with 9 bases between them. Germline CDR1 reads SGHNT; CDR2 reads YYREEE (reference sequence). The CDR3 is 13 residues long. This CDR3 reads CASSLASRSEAFF. DNA of the CDR3: TGTGCCAGCAGCTTGGCCTCGAGGTCTGAAGCTTTCTTT.

The chain carries TRBV3-1 (or the pseudogene TRBV3-2) and TRBJ1-2; D is possibly TRBD1 (6 bases). This CDR3 has 15 amino acids. Trimming pared 1 base from V and 0 bases from J, leaving 9 bases between. Germline V CDR1 and CDR2: LGHDT, YNNKEL (reference sequence). In nucleotides, the CDR3 is TGTGCCAGCAGCCAAGGGCCAGGGGCTAACTATGGCTACACCTTC. Amino acids: CASSQGPGANYGYTF.

The V gene is TRBV13, the J gene TRBJ1-1, with no clear D. Germline V gene data show CDR1 as PRHDT and CDR2 as FYEKMQ (reference sequence). This CDR3 has 15 residues. V lost 5 bases and J lost 0, with 13 bases in between. The CDR3 sequence: CASSPHGEVNTEAFF. CDR3 in DNA: TGTGCCAGCAGCCCCCATGGGGAGGTGAACACTGAAGCTTTCTTT.

The chain links TRBV30 to TRBJ1-1, with no clear D. The V gene lost 2 bases and the J gene lost 1 base, with 5 bases spanning the gap. Per germline, CDR1 GTSNPN and CDR2 SVGIG (reference sequence). The CDR3 is 12 amino acids. The CDR3 reads CAWSPKNTEAFF. CDR3 nucleotide sequence: TGTGCCTGGAGTCCAAAGAACACTGAAGCTTTCTTT.

The J gene is TRBJ1-2, the V gene TRBV5-6; 7 bases are a match to TRBD1. V lost 0 bases to trimming and J lost 3 bases; unmatched junction nucleotides: 8. The CDR3 is 16 residues long. CDR1 is SGHDT and CDR2 is YYEEEE in the germline V gene. CDR3 DNA sequence: TGTGCCAGCAGCTTGGTCCAGGGGGGGGCCTACTATGGCTACACCTTC. This translates into CASSLVQGGAYYGYTF. The complete variable domain, with remaining parts taken from reference TRBV5-6 and TRBJ1-2, reads DAGVTQSPTHLIKTRGQQVTLRCSPKSGHDTVSWYQQALGQGPQFIFQYYEEEERQRGNFPDRFSGHQFPNYSSELNVNALLLGDSALYLCASSLVQGGAYYGYTFGSGTRLTVV.

This sequence joins TRBV6-5 and TRBJ1-3, with D perhaps TRBD1 (6 bases). CDR3 size: 15 residues. V was clipped by 4 bases and J by 0 bases, with 10 bases between them. In germline, CDR1 is MNHEY, CDR2 SVGAGI. CDR3 amino acids: CASSSDRLSGNTIYF. Here the CDR3 DNA reads TGTGCCAGCAGTTCAGACAGGCTCTCTGGAAACACCATATATTTT.

The V gene is TRBV19, the J gene TRBJ2-7, with TRBD2 as a possible D gene (6 bases). Trimming took off 11 bases at V and 7 bases at J, with 21 bases between the two ends. Germline V lookup: CDR1 LNHDA, CDR2 SQIVND (reference sequence). This CDR3 has 13 residues. DNA of the CDR3: TGTGCCCCGCGGGAAGGGGCGGCGCAGGAGCAGTACTTC. Protein sequence: CAPREGAAQEQYF.

The V and J genes are TRBV13 and TRBJ2-6; D unresolved. Per the germline V gene, CDR1 is PRHDT and CDR2 is FYEKMQ (reference sequence). The CDR3 loop spans 17 amino acids. Trimming took off 2 bases at V and 1 base at J, with 12 bases between the two ends. CDR3 coding DNA: TGTGCCAGCAGCTTACGAGGATTTGAGTCTGGGGCCAACGTCCTGACTTTC. This encodes CASSLRGFESGANVLTF.

The chain recombines TRBV14 with TRBJ1-1; D not resolved. There are 12 residues in the CDR3. The germline CDR1 and CDR2 sequences are SGHDN and FVKESK. V was trimmed by 4 bases and J by 1 base, leaving 4 bases between them. The CDR3 region is CASSRTNTEAFF. The CDR3 nucleotides read TGTGCCAGCAGCCGAACGAACACTGAAGCTTTCTTT.

This clone came up a few times. This chain connects TRBV7-8 to TRBJ2-1; D gene uncertain. Between the trimmed V and J ends, which lost 4 bases and 9 bases, there was a span of 16 bases. Germline V gene data show CDR1 as SGHVS and CDR2 as FQNEAQ. The CDR3 totals 14 residues. CDR3 nucleotide sequence: TGTGCCAGCAGCTCCGTCCCGGGTAGAAGTGAGCAGTTCTTC. It is translated as CASSSVPGRSEQFF.

The genes are TRBV20-1 and TRBJ1-1, with D maybe TRBD1 (6 bases). The CDR3 is made up of 15 amino acids. Trimming took 3 bases from V and 1 from J, leaving 15 bases between them. Germline V gene lookup returns CDR1 DFQATT and CDR2 SNEGSKA (reference sequence). The CDR3 nucleotides are TGCAGTGCTAGTGTCAGGGGCCCTACGAACACTGAAGCTTTCTTT. This translates into CSASVRGPTNTEAFF.

This chain connects TRBV7-2 to TRBJ1-5; no reliable D call. Germline V gene data show CDR1 as SGHTA and CDR2 as FQGNSA. With 2 bases removed from V and 4 bases from J, the gap between germline ends came to 6 bases. The CDR3 spans 13 residues. The CDR3 reads CASSLRENQPQHF. In DNA form, the CDR3 reads TGTGCCAGCAGCTTAAGGGAGAATCAGCCCCAGCATTTT.

The rearrangement uses TRBV18 and TRBJ1-1, with D perhaps matching TRBD1 (6 bases). The V end was cut by 0 bases, the J end by 4 bases, with 9 bases between. The CDR3 has 14 amino acids. CDR1 is KGHSH and CDR2 is LQKENI in the germline V gene. DNA of the CDR3: TGTGCCAGCTCACCACCGGCAGGGGTCACTGAAGCTTTCTTT. It specifies CASSPPAGVTEAFF. Supplemented by reference TRBV18 and TRBJ1-1, the full variable domain reads NAGVMQNPRHLVRRRGQEARLRCSPMKGHSHVYWYRQLPEEGLKFMVYLQKENIIDESGMPKERFSAEFPKEGPSILRIQQVVRGDSAAYFCASSPPAGVTEAFFGQGTRLTVV.

V and J are TRBV27 and TRBJ1-3; D gene uncertain. V was cut by 3 bases and J by 4 bases, with 13 bases left in between. Germline values: CDR1 MNHEY, CDR2 SMNVEV (reference sequence). This CDR3 spans 15 amino acids. The CDR3 sequence: CASSFRGGGGNTIYF. In DNA form, the CDR3 reads TGTGCCAGCAGTTTTCGGGGTGGAGGAGGAAACACCATATATTTT.

The rearrangement uses TRBV7-8 and TRBJ2-1, with TRBD2 matching 7 bases. The CDR3 is 16 residues long. V was pared by 3 bases and J by 9 bases, with 14 bases of the junction left unmatched. Germline V CDR1 and CDR2: SGHVS, FQNEAQ. This CDR3 reads CASSFSAGDTWGEQFF. Written as DNA, the CDR3 is TGTGCCAGCAGCTTCTCGGCGGGGGATACGTGGGGTGAGCAGTTCTTC.

This clone was observed once. The chain employs TRBV18 and TRBJ2-6, with D possibly matching TRBD2 (5 bases). CDR3 length: 15 residues. V was shortened by 3 bases and J by 1 base, with 7 bases between the two germline ends. The germline CDR1 and CDR2 sequences are KGHSH and LQKENI. The CDR3 sequence is CASSPRGSGANVLTF. CDR3 nucleotide sequence: TGTGCCAGCTCACCTCGGGGTTCTGGGGCCAACGTCCTGACTTTC.

J is TRBJ1-3 and V is TRBV2; perhaps TRBD1 as D (6 bases). Trimming took 5 bases from V and 0 from J, leaving 14 bases between them. The length of the CDR3 is 16 residues. Germline CDR1 reads SNHLY; CDR2 reads FYNNEI. The chain's CDR3 is CASSLGGLHSGNTIYF. The CDR3 nucleotides read TGTGCCAGCAGTCTAGGGGGACTCCACTCTGGAAACACCATATATTTT. Drawing the rest from reference TRBV2 and TRBJ1-3, the complete variable domain is EPEVTQTPSHQVTQMGQEVILRCVPISNHLYFYWYRQILGQKVEFLVSFYNNEISEKSEIFDDQFSVERPDGSNFTLKIRSTKLEDSAMYFCASSLGGLHSGNTIYFGEGSWLTVV.